The sequence of this TCR beta chain was determined in a study of T cells after yellow fever vaccination. Study-wide findings and caveats: Weaker in magnitude, the secondary response showed a faster peak on day 5 versus 15.

TCRdb independently ran MiXCR on the 5' RACE reads; one entry per CDR3 protein. The table has some 350,000 distinct CDR3 sequences, 3% to 4.5% seen once. The germline CDR1 and CDR2 sequences are MGHRA and YSYEKL. The CDR3 loop spans 15 amino acids. V lost 8 bases to trimming and J lost 3 bases; unmatched junction nucleotides: 13. This clonotype was detected a few times. Its antigen is undetermined. The chain links TRBV4-1 to TRBJ2-7; TRBD1 aligns across 7 bases. Sequencing was performed on PBMCs, taken 5 days after the yellow fever booster vaccination. The receptor was derived from a man younger than 35 who received the YFV17D yellow fever vaccine. For the CDR3, the DNA is TGCGCCAGCCAAATACTCCGGACAGGAGACTACGAGCAGTACGTC. Translating it yields CASQILRTGDYEQYV.